Included here is one TCR beta chain sequence, with context. The sample belongs to a study of blood T cell repertoires in COVID-19. Produced via immunoSEQ multiplex PCR; TCRdb's table is partial and in-frame only. This table holds about 220,000 clones, about 80% found once. Trimming took 6 bases from V and 2 from J, leaving 16 bases between them. CDR1 is LNHDA, CDR2 SQIVND, per germline (reference sequence). The CDR3 consists of 16 residues. Input material: peripheral blood. This clonotype was obtained from a woman aged 55-75 years with acute or convalescent COVID-19. The J gene is TRBJ2-2, the V gene TRBV19; D perhaps matches TRBD2 (6 bases). CDR3 sequence reads: CASRHAGTHNTGELFF. DNA for the CDR3: TGTGCCAGTAGACATGCCGGGACTCATAACACCGGGGAGCTGTTTTTT.